This T cell receptor beta chain was sequenced in a study of tumor-infiltrating lymphocytes in primary liver carcinoma. Study as a whole: Samples gave roughly 3.65 to 8 million productive TCRbeta reads, similar across tissue types.

Making TCR beta cDNA involved roughly 500 ng total RNA and a constant-region primer. Employing slightly modified ARM-PCR, three nested multiplex PCR rounds were run, and these gave rise to the TCR beta libraries. Investigators reported that the first two PCR rounds, at 10 cycles each, used TRBV1-TRBV30 forward primers with a C-beta reverse primer. MiXCR was run by TCRdb on the multiplex PCR reads, yielding one entry per CDR3 protein. Here the sample spans roughly 70,000 distinct CDR3 sequences, 71% being singletons. Comments on this clonotype: Its antigen remains unidentified.

Co-extraction yielded RNA and DNA from about 20-30 mg of unsorted bulk tissue. Enrolled patients were chronically infected with HBV and treatment-naive. Notes on the study in general: Pairs comparing tumor with adjacent tissue or blood overlapped less than pairs drawn from tumor regions.

The length of the CDR3 is 16 residues. Germline V lookup: CDR1 SGHAT, CDR2 FQNNGV. The chain combines TRBV11-2 with TRBJ2-3, with D uncertain. The end of the DNA aligns better with TRBJ1-5, so the J call may be wrong. This sequence was found in a man in his forties or fifties with primary liver carcinoma and hepatitis B virus infection. The sample consisted of liver tumor tissue from sampling region 4. Subset here: tumor region T4, right-lateral pole. The DNA for the CDR3 is TGTGCCAGCAGCCGACATCCCATCAACCCTACAGATACGCAGCATTTT. Translation gives CASSRHPINPTDTQHF.